Detailed here is one TCR beta chain. Its antigen is undetermined. Germline CDR1 and CDR2: SGHNT and YYREEE (reference sequence). There are 14 residues in the CDR3. Trimming shortened V by 3 bases and J by 0 bases, and 9 bases separated the two germline ends. PCR was performed using 60 Vbeta and 13 Jbeta primers. Clones were sequenced by immunoSEQ multiplex PCR, and TCRdb holds only the in-frame ones, with some missing. In total, the table holds 85,000 or so clones. The data stem from a study of cytomegalovirus exposure and HLA in healthy donors. Study-wide results and caveats: Specific recognition of CMV antigens was confirmed in vitro for three chains (all CMV-associated). Reports showed the classifier diagnosing cytomegalovirus status with high specificity and sensitivity.

This sequence joins TRBV5-4 and TRBJ2-5, with D possibly being TRBD2 (5 bases). The TCR sequence derives from a woman in her thirties in good health and CMV-seronegative. Sequenced: PBMCs. CDR3 sequence: CASSSGEYQETQYF. CDR3 DNA: TGTGCCAGCAGCTCCGGGGAGTACCAAGAGACCCAGTACTTC.